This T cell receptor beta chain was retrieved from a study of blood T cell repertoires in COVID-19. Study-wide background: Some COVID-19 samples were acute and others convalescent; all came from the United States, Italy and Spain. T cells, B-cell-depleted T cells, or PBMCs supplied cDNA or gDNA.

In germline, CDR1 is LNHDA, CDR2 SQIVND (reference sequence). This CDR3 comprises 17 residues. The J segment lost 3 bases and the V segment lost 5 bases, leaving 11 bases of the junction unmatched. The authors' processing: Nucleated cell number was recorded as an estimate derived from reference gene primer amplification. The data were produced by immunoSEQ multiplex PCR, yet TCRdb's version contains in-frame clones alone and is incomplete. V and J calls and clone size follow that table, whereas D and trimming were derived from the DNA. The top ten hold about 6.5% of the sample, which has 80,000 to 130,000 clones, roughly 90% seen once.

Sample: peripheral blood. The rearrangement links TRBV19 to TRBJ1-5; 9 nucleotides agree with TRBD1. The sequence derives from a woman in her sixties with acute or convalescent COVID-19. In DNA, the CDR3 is TGTGCCAGTAGTCCCGGACAGGGGTCGGGAAACAATCAGCCCCAGCATTTT. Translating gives CASSPGQGSGNNQPQHF.